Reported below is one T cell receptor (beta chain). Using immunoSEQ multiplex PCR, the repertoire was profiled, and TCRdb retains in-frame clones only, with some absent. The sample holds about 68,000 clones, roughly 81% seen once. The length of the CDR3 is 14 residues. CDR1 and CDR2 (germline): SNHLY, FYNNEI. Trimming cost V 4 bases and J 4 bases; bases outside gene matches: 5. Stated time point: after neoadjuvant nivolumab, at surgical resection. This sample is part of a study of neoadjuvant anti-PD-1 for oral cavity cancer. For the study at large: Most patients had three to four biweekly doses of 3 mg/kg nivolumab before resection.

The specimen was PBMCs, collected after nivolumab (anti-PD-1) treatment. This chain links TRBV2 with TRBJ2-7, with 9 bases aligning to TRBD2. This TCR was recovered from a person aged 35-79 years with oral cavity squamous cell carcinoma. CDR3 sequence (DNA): TGTGCCAGCAGTGGTAGCGGGAGCCAATACGAGCAGTACTTC. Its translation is CASSGSGSQYEQYF.